This T cell receptor beta chain was sequenced during a study of shared clonotypes between healthy human individuals. Positively selected for CCR7, the CD45RO-negative cells used as naive CD8 cells excluded terminally differentiated effector memory CD45RA+ cells. Trimming removed 3 bases from V and 8 bases from J; junction bases left unmatched: 13. The germline V gene encodes CDR1 SGHNT and CDR2 YYREEE (reference sequence). The CDR3 totals 16 residues. Sequenced by immunoSEQ multiplex PCR; TCRdb stores in-frame clones only, minus some. The data contain about 2.2 million clones, over 85% of them seen just once; the ten biggest clones take up under 2%.

The sample comprised naive CD8+ T cells from PBMCs. The TCR was taken from a man younger than 35 in good health. Some clones in this sample may be carry-over from other donors' samples. J is TRBJ2-1 and V is TRBV5-4; 8 bases align to TRBD2. CDR3: CASSSIPGLVVHEQFF. The CDR3 DNA sequence: TGTGCCAGCAGCTCAATACCGGGACTAGTGGTCCATGAGCAGTTCTTC. The full variable domain, rest sourced from reference TRBV5-4 and TRBJ2-1, is ETGVTQSPTHLIKTRGQQVTLRCSSQSGHNTVSWYQQALGQGPQFIFQYYREEENGRGNFPPRFSGLQFPNYSSELNVNALELDDSALYLCASSSIPGLVVHEQFFGPGTRLTVL.